This T cell receptor beta chain was captured by sequencing in a study of T cells in Graves' hyperthyroidism and ophthalmopathy. This CDR3 is built from 14 residues. Germline assignment: CDR1 MGHDK and CDR2 SYGVNS. The V end lost 6 bases, the J end lost 4 bases, and 14 bases lay between the germline ends. TCR beta CDR3 region amplification was performed from RNA transcripts. Researchers ran a first-round RT-PCR on the TCR CDR3 using the HTBI primer set. Via MiXCR, TCRdb re-called the multiplex PCR reads, giving one row per CDR3 protein. Counted here are around 600,000 distinct CDR3 sequences, 15% to 17% occurring once; the ten biggest clones make up under 8%.

Sequencing was performed on blood. J is TRBJ2-3 and V is TRBV25-1, with D possibly matching TRBD2 (5 bases). This receptor was taken from a woman under 40 with Graves' hyperthyroidism. CDR3 amino acids: CASRRAGVADTQYF. CDR3 DNA: TGTGCCAGCAGGAGGGCCGGGGTTGCAGATACGCAGTATTTT.